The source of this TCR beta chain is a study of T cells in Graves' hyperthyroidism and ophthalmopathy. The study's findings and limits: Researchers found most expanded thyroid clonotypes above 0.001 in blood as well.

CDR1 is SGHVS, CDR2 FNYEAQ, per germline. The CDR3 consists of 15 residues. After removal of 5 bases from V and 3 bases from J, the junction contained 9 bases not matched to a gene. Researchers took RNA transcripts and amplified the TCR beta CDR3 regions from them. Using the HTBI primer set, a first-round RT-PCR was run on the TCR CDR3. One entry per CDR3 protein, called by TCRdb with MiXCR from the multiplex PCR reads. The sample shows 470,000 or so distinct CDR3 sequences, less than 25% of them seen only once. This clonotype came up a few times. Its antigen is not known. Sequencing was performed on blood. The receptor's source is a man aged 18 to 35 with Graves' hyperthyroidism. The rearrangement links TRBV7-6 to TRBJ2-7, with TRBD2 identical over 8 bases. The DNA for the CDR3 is TGTGCCAGCAGCCCAGCGGGCAGCGGGGGCTACGAGCAGTACTTC. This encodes CASSPAGSGGYEQYF.